This TCR beta chain was recovered during a study of HIV-infected patients and healthy controls. Germline-derived CDR1 and CDR2 are SGHTA and FQGNSA. The V gene end was trimmed by 4 bases and the J gene end by 3 bases; junction bases not matched to a gene: 3. The CDR3 runs 14 residues. This clonotype was found many times. TCRdb re-called the 5' RACE reads through MiXCR, storing one row per CDR3 protein. This sample has almost 65,000 distinct CDR3 sequences, with 15% to 20% found just once. The receptor comes from a human donor in good health. The chain employs TRBV7-2 and TRBJ1-5, with 7 bases identical to TRBD1. The material sequenced was CD4+ T cells from blood. CDR3 bases: TGTGCCAGCAGCTCGAGGGGGCTCAATCAGCCCCAGCATTTT. This translates into CASSSRGLNQPQHF.